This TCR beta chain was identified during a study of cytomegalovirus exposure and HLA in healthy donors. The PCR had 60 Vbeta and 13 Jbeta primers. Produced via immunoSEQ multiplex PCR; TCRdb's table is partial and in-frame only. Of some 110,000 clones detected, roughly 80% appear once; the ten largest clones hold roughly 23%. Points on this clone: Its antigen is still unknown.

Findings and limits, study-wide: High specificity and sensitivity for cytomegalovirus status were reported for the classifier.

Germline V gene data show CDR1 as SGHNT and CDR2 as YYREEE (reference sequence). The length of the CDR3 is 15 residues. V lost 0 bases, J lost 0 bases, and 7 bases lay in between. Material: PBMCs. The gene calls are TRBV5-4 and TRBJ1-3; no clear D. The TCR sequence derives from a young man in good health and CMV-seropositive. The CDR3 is CASSLEATSGNTIYF. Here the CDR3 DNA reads TGTGCCAGCAGCTTGGAAGCAACCTCTGGAAACACCATATATTTT. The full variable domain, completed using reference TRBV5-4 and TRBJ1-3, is ETGVTQSPTHLIKTRGQQVTLRCSSQSGHNTVSWYQQALGQGPQFIFQYYREEENGRGNFPPRFSGLQFPNYSSELNVNALELDDSALYLCASSLEATSGNTIYFGEGSWLTVV.